Each of the 13 T cell receptor beta chains below was sequenced from the same sample in a study of response to subunit inactivated influenza vaccine. TCRdb fed the RT-PCR reads into MiXCR, producing one record per CDR3 protein. This table holds under 850,000 distinct CDR3 sequences, 18% found once. The sample consisted of PBMCs from blood, taken more than 4 days after vaccination. These TCRs come from a man in his fifties or sixties who received an inactivated influenza vaccine.

A remark on this clonotype: A far larger clone is a single base away, which makes a read error likely. This rearrangement joins TRBV7-6 to TRBJ2-7; 12 bases agree with TRBD2. Losses at the gene ends were 6 bases for V and 6 bases for J; bases not matched to a gene: 6. Germline CDR1 and CDR2: SGHVS and FNYEAQ. CDR3 length: 14 residues. CDR3 residues: CASSPTSGSCEQYF. The CDR3 bases are TGTGCCAGCAGTCCGACTAGCGGGAGTTGCGAGCAGTACTTC.

The table lists this clonotype with many counts. V gene TRBV12-3 or TRBV12-4 combines with J gene TRBJ1-5; 8 positions match TRBD1. Trimming at V came to 5 bases and at J to 5 bases, leaving 5 bases not matched to a gene. The length of the CDR3 is 14 residues. The CDR3 nucleotides read TGTGCCAGCAGTGTCGGACAGGGCCATCAGCCCCAGCATTTT. Translated, it gives CASSVGQGHQPQHF.

This clonotype occurred a few times. V gene TRBV7-3 combines with J gene TRBJ2-2, with TRBD2 matching 14 bases. The CDR3 has 19 amino acids. Germline CDR1 SGHTA, CDR2 FQGTGA. The ends lost 5 bases at V and 5 bases at J; junction bases unmatched: 13. This CDR3 is CASSKWGTSGSEGTGELFF. The CDR3, as DNA: TGTGCCAGCAGCAAATGGGGGACTAGCGGGAGTGAGGGGACCGGGGAGCTGTTTTTT. Looking up the rest from reference TRBV7-3 and TRBJ2-2 gives the full variable domain: GAGVSQTPSNKVTEKGKYVELRCDPISGHTALYWYRQSLGQGPEFLIYFQGTGAADDSGLPNDRFFAVRPEGSVSTLKIQRTERGDSAVYLCASSKWGTSGSEGTGELFFGEGSRLTVL.

V is TRBV12-3 or TRBV12-4 and J is TRBJ1-2, with D maybe TRBD1 (5 bases). Trimming pared 2 bases from V and 6 bases from J, leaving 13 bases between. This CDR3 comprises 14 residues. The CDR3 DNA follows: TGTGCCAGCAGTTTAAAGGGGTCCGTAAATGGCTACACCTTC. It translates to CASSLKGSVNGYTF.

The rearrangement links TRBV5-5 to TRBJ2-7; possibly TRBD1 for D (6 bases). The CDR3 runs 15 residues. Germline V gene lookup returns CDR1 SGHKS and CDR2 YYEKEE (reference sequence). V lost 3 bases, J lost 0 bases, and 13 bases lay in between. The CDR3 coding sequence is TGTGCCAGCAGCTACGGGACACCCGTCTCCTACGAGCAGTACTTC. Its protein is CASSYGTPVSYEQYF.

The V and J genes are TRBV29-1 and TRBJ1-1; 7 nucleotides agree with TRBD1. This CDR3 contains 13 residues. CDR1 and CDR2 (germline): SQVTM, ANQGSEA. V lost 4 bases to trimming and J lost 4 bases; unmatched junction nucleotides: 6. The CDR3 protein is CSVAPRTGTEAFF. The CDR3 DNA follows: TGCAGCGTTGCACCCAGGACAGGCACTGAAGCTTTCTTT.

This clonotype has a handful of counts. This sequence joins TRBV5-1 and TRBJ2-7; TRBD2 aligns across 13 bases. The junction had 12 bases not matched to a gene; V was cut back by 4 bases and J by 5 bases. The CDR3 has 17 residues. The germline V gene encodes CDR1 SGHRS and CDR2 YFSETQ. The CDR3 loop reads CASSIRTSGGSSHEQYF. For the CDR3, the DNA is TGCGCCAGCAGCATAAGGACTAGCGGGGGTTCGTCCCACGAGCAGTACTTC.

V and J are TRBV6-2 or TRBV6-3 and TRBJ2-2; D gene uncertain. Germline V CDR1 and CDR2: MNHEY, SVGEGT. CDR3 length equals 13 residues. V was shortened by 2 bases and J by 8 bases, with 9 bases between the two germline ends. Here the CDR3 reads CASSYPSWGELFF. Here the CDR3 DNA reads TGTGCCAGCAGTTACCCCTCTTGGGGGGAGCTGTTTTTT.

This chain uses TRBV18 with TRBJ1-1; 10 nucleotides align to TRBD1. Germline assignment: CDR1 KGHSH and CDR2 LQKENI. V was pared by 1 base and J by 3 bases, with 8 bases of the junction left unmatched. The CDR3 is made up of 17 amino acids. CDR3 nucleotide sequence: TGTGCCAGCTCACCACGACAGGGGGCTACTTCGGACACTGAAGCTTTCTTT. Translating gives CASSPRQGATSDTEAFF.

This clonotype has more than one count but fewer than ten. The V call is TRBV14, the J call TRBJ2-1; D not certain. The germline V gene encodes CDR1 SGHDN and CDR2 FVKESK. The CDR3 is 14 amino acids. Deletions cut 1 base from V and 7 bases from J, with 11 bases between. CDR3 region: CASSQGWVGNEQFF. The DNA of the CDR3 is TGTGCCAGCAGCCAAGGATGGGTGGGTAATGAGCAGTTCTTC. Looking up the rest from reference TRBV14 and TRBJ2-1 gives the full variable domain: EAGVTQFPSHSVIEKGQTVTLRCDPISGHDNLYWYRRVMGKEIKFLLHFVKESKQDESGMPNNRFLAERTGGTYSTLKVQPAELEDSGVYFCASSQGWVGNEQFFGPGTRLTVL.

The rearrangement uses TRBV6-1 and TRBJ2-2; 10 bases align to TRBD2. Germline V gives CDR1 MNHNS, CDR2 SASEGT. The junction had 11 bases not matched to a gene; V was cut back by 6 bases and J by 1 base. The CDR3 length is 18 residues. CDR3 protein: CASSRLAGGVRNTGELFF. The CDR3 DNA sequence: TGTGCCAGCAGCCGACTAGCGGGCGGAGTTAGGAACACCGGGGAGCTGTTTTTT.

The CDR3 DNA is TGTGCCAGCAGAGTGACAGGGGGCAGTACTGAAGCTTTCTTT. Translation gives CASRVTGGSTEAFF. The rearrangement links TRBV12-3 or TRBV12-4 to TRBJ1-1, with TRBD1 identical over 10 bases. This CDR3 has 14 residues. J lost 5 bases, V lost 6 bases, and 6 bases had no gene match.

The chain employs TRBV9 and TRBJ1-3; TRBD1 matches at 12 bases. Germline loops: CDR1 SGDLS, CDR2 YYNGEE. The junction had 16 bases not matched to a gene; V was cut back by 4 bases and J by 5 bases. The CDR3 has 19 amino acids. In DNA, the CDR3 is TGTGCCAGCAGCCCCTTTTCGTTTGAGGGACAGGGGGCTAGAAACACCATATATTTT. Encoded protein: CASSPFSFEGQGARNTIYF.